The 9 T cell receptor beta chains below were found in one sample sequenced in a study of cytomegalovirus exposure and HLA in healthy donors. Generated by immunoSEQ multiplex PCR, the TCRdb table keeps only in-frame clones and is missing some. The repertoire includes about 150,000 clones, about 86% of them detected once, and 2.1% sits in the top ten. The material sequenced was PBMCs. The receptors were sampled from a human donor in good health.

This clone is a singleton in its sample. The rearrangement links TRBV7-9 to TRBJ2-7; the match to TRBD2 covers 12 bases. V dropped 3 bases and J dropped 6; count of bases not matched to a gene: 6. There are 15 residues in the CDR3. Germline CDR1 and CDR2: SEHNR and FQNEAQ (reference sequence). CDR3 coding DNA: TGTGCCAGCAGCTTCTCTAGCGGGGGGGCCGGCGAGCAGTACTTC. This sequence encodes CASSFSSGGAGEQYF.

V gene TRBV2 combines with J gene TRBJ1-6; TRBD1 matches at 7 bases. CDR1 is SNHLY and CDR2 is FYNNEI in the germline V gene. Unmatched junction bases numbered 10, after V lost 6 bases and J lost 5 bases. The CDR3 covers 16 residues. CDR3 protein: CASRDPQQGHNSPLHF. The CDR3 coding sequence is TGTGCCAGCAGGGACCCTCAACAGGGGCATAATTCACCCCTCCACTTT.

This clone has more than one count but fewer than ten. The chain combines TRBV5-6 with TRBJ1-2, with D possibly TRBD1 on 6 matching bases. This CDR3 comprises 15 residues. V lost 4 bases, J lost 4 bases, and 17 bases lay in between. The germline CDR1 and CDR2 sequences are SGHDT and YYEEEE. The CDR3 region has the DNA TGTGCCAGCAGCCCCCGAAGTACAGGGTCCTATGGCTACACCTTC. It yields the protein CASSPRSTGSYGYTF.

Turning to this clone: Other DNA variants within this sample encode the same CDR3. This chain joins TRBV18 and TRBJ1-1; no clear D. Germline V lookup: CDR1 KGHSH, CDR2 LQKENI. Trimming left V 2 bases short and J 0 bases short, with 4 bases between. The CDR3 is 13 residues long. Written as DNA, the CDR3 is TGTGCCAGCTCACCAGGCTTGAACACTGAAGCTTTCTTT. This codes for CASSPGLNTEAFF.

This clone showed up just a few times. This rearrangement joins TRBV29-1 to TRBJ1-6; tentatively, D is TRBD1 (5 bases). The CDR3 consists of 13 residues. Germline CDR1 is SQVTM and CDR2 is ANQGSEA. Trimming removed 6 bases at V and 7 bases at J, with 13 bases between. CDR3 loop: CSVRGERNSPLHF. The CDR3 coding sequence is TGCAGCGTGCGGGGGGAACGGAATTCACCCCTCCACTTT.

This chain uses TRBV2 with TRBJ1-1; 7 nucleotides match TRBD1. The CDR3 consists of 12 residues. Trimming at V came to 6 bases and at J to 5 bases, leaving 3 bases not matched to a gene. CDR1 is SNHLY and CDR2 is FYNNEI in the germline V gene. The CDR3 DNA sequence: TGTGCCAGCAGCGACAGGGTGACTGAAGCTTTCTTT. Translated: CASSDRVTEAFF.

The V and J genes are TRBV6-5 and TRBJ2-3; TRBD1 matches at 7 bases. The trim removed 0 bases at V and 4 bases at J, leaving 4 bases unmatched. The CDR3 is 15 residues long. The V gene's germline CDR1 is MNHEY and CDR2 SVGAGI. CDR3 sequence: CASSYSVQGSDTQYF. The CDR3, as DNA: TGTGCCAGCAGTTACTCGGTACAGGGGTCAGATACGCAGTATTTT.

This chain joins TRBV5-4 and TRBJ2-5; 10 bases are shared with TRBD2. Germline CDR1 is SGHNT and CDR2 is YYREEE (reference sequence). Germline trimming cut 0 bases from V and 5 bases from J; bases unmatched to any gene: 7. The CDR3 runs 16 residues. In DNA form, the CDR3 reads TGTGCCAGCAGCTTGGATGCAGCGGGAGGGTCTGAGACCCAGTACTTC. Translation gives CASSLDAAGGSETQYF.

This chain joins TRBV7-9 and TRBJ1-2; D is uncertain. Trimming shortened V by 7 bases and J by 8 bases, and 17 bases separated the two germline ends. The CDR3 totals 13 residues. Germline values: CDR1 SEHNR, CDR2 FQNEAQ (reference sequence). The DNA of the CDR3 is TGTGCCAGCACCTCCTCTACGAGGGAAGGCTACACCTTC. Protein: CASTSSTREGYTF.